The 3 T cell receptor beta chains below were found in one sample sequenced in a study of regulatory T cells in long-lasting Graves disease. Specified time point: newly diagnosed GD, antithyroid drugs for less than 3 months. The TCR library was prepared using RNA isolated from PBMCs. Assembly of TCR beta libraries relied on iRepertoire HTBI primers together with Arm-PCR of CDR3 regions. TCRdb reprocessed the multiplex PCR reads via MiXCR and lists one record per CDR3 protein. The data contain a few hundred thousand distinct CDR3 sequences, approximately 18% of them singletons. Another study also made use of these data, one on T cells in Graves' hyperthyroidism and ophthalmopathy.

Sample: peripheral blood mononuclear cells (PBMCs), taken at new diagnosis, from a patient treated with antithyroid drugs. The receptor source for this set is a woman in her 30s with Graves disease.

At least ten counts were recorded for this clonotype. V usage is TRBV3-1 and J usage is TRBJ1-2; no reliable D call. Germline CDR1 LGHDT, CDR2 YNNKEL (reference sequence). CDR3 length equals 15 residues. Trimming took off 5 bases at V and 3 bases at J, with 16 bases between the two ends. The CDR3 spells CASSSQDPGYYGYTF. CDR3 DNA sequence: TGTGCCAGCAGCTCCCAGGACCCCGGATACTATGGCTACACCTTC.

This clonotype was seen many times. The chain joins TRBV29-1 to TRBJ1-4; D not resolved. V was shortened by 6 bases and J by 8 bases, with 10 bases between the two germline ends. Germline V gives CDR1 SQVTM, CDR2 ANQGSEA. CDR3 length: 11 amino acids. The CDR3 sequence is CSVPGPEKLFF. DNA of the CDR3: TGCAGCGTCCCTGGCCCGGAAAAACTGTTTTTT.

This clonotype was counted at least ten times. The genes are TRBV6-1 and TRBJ2-4, with TRBD1 matching 7 bases. V was clipped by 4 bases and J by 0 bases; unmatched bases: 3. This CDR3 has 15 residues. The V gene's germline CDR1 is MNHNS and CDR2 SASEGT. The CDR3 protein is CASSGQGLAKNIQYF. The CDR3 DNA sequence: TGTGCCAGCAGTGGACAGGGCCTAGCCAAAAACATTCAGTACTTC.